The T cell receptor (beta chain) described here comes from a study of CD8 T cells in ankylosing spondylitis. Findings of the study overall: Earlier work had already found some motif variants in reactive arthritis synovial fluid and blood. What appeared characteristic of ankylosing spondylitis blood was a TCR beta motif of 7 or 8 highly homologous variants.

TCRdb independently ran MiXCR on the 5' RACE reads; one entry per CDR3 protein. The sample holds roughly 190,000 distinct CDR3 sequences, 13% seen once. The CDR3 sequence is 13 residues long. The germline gives CDR1 SGHAT, CDR2 FQNNGV. The V end lost 0 bases, the J end lost 6 bases, and 6 bases lay between the germline ends. In its sample, this clonotype was seen many times. Its antigen is still unknown. Sequenced sample: blood, either unsorted or a sorted T cell fraction (not recorded which). The chain carries TRBV11-2 and TRBJ2-1; no clear D gene. The origin of this receptor is a male donor with ankylosing spondylitis or in good health (not recorded which). DNA for the CDR3: TGTGCCAGCAGCTTAGAGGCAGGCAATGAGCAGTTCTTC. Its protein is CASSLEAGNEQFF.